This TCR beta chain was found in a study of blood T cell repertoires in COVID-19. Researchers sorted participants into cohorts using their self-reported clinical history. Produced via immunoSEQ multiplex PCR; TCRdb's table is partial and in-frame only. The data show about 300,000 clones, 85% to 90% seen once. Sequenced material: PBMCs or T cells enriched from blood (not recorded which). The TCR was taken from a woman aged 45-65 years who had been exposed to COVID-19.

CDR3 region: CASSLSGGKGSAFF. The CDR3 DNA follows: TGTGCCAGCAGCTTATCGGGCGGGAAGGGTAGTGCTTTCTTT. The rearrangement joins TRBV7-9 to TRBJ1-1, with D uncertain. Per the germline V gene, CDR1 is SEHNR and CDR2 is FQNEAQ (reference sequence). This CDR3 is 14 amino acids long. V dropped 2 bases and J dropped 11 bases, with 18 bases sitting between them.